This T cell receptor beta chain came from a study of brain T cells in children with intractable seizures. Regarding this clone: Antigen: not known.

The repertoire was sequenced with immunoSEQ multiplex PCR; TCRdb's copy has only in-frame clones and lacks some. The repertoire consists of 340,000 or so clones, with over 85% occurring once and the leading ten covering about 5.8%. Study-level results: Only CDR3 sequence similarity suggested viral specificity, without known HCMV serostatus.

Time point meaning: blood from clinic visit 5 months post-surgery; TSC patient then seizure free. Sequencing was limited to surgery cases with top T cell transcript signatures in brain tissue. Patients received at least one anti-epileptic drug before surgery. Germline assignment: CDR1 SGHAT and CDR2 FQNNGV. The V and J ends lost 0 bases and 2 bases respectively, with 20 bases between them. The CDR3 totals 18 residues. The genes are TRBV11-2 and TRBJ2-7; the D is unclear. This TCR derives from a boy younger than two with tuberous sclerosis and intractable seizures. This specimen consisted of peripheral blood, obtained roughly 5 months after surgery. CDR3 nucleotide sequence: TGTGCCAGCAGCTTAGATTCTTACATATCCGTTTTAGCCTACGAGCAGTACTTC. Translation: CASSLDSYISVLAYEQYF.